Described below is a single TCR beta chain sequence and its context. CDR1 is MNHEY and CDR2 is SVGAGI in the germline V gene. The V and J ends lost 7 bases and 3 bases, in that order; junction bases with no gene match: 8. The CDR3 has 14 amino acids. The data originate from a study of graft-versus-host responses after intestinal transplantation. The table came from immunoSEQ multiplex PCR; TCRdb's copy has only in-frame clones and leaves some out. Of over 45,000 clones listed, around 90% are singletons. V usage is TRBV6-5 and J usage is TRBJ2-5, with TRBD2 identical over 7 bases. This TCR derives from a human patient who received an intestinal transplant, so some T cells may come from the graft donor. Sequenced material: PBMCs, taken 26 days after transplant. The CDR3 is CASTQSGVEETQYF. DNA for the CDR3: TGTGCCAGCACCCAAAGCGGGGTTGAAGAGACCCAGTACTTC.